The entry that follows covers one TCR beta chain sequence. The CDR3 runs to 13 residues. The V gene lost 7 bases and the J gene lost 2 bases, with 11 bases spanning the gap. Germline V gene sequence: CDR1 MDHEN, CDR2 SYDVKM. Libraries were prepared by immunoSEQ multiplex PCR; TCRdb keeps only in-frame clonotypes and omits some of them. The profile covers 1.6 million or so clones, with roughly 96% appearing a single time and approximately 1.1% taken by the ten largest. The record originates from a study of shared clonotypes between healthy human individuals. Background on the study: Those who served as donors were a couple of women and a few men between the ages of 18 and 49.

The TCR sequence derives from a man between 25 and 39 years old in good health. The chain links TRBV28 to TRBJ2-5; perhaps TRBD2 as D (7 bases). The sequenced sample consisted of naive CD4+ T cells sorted from blood. Subset given: CD45RA+ positively selected. The CDR3 here is CASTRGAQETQYF. DNA of the CDR3: TGTGCCAGCACCCGGGGGGCTCAAGAGACCCAGTACTTC.